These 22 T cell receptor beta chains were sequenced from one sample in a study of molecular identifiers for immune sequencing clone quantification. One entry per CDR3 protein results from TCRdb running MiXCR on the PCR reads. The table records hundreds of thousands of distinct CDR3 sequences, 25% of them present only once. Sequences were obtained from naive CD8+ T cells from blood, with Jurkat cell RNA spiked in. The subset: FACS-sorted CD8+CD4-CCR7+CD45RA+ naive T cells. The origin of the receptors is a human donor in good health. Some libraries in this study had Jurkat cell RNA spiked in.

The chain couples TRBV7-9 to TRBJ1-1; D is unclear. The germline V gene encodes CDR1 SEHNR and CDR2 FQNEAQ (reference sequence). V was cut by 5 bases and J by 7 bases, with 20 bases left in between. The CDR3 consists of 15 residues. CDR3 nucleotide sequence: TGTGCCAGCAGCCCCCCGCCGGGCGAGAGACTTGAAGCTTTCTTT. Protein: CASSPPPGERLEAFF.

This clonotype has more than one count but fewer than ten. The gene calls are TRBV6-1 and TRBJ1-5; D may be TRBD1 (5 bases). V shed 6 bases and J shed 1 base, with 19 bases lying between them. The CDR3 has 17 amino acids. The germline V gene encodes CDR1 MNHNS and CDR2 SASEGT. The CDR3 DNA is TGTGCCAGCAGAGGACATCAGCCGGAACGAAGCAATCAGCCCCAGCATTTT. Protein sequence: CASRGHQPERSNQPQHF.

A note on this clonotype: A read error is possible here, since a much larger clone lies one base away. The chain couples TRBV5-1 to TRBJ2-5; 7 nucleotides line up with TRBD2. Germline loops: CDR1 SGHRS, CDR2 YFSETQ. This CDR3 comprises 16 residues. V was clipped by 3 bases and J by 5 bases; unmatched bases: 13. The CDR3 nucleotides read TGCGCCAGCAGCTCCTGGGGCGGGGGAGCTCTGGAGACCCAGTACTTC. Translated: CASSSWGGGALETQYF.

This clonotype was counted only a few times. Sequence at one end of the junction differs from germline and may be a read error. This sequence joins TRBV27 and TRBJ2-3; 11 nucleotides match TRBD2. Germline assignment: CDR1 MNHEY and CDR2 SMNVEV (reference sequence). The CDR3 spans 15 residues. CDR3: CASRLAGAGPDMQYF. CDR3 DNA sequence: TGTGCCAGCAGACTAGCGGGAGCGGGGCCAGATATGCAGTATTTT.

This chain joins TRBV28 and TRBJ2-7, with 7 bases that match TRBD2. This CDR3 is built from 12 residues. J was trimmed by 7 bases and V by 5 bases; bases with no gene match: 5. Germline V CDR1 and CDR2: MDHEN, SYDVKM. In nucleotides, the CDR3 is TGTGCCAGCAGTGCACTAGCGTCGGAGCAGTACTTC. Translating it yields CASSALASEQYF.

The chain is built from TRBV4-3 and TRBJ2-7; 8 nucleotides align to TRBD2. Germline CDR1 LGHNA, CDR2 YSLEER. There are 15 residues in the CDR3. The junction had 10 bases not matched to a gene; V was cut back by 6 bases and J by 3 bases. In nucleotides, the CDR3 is TGCGCCAGCAGGTTAGCGGGGAACGGGCTCTACGAGCAGTACTTC. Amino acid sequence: CASRLAGNGLYEQYF.

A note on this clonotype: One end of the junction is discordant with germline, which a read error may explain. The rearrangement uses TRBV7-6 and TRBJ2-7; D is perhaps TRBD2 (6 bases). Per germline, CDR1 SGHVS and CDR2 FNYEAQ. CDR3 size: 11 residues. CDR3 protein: CASSPWGEIRF. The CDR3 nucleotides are TGTGCCAGCAGCCCGTGGGGGGAAATTAGGTTC.

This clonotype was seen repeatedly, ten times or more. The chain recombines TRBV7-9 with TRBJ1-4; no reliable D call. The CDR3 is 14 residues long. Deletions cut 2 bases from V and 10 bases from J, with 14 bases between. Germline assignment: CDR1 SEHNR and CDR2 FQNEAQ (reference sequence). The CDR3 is CASSLTTPARKLFF. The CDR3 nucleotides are TGTGCCAGCAGCTTAACGACACCCGCGCGAAAACTGTTTTTT. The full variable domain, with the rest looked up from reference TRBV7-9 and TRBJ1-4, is DTGVSQNPRHKITKRGQNVTFRCDPISEHNRLYWYRQTLGQGPEFLTYFQNEAQLEKSRLLSDRFSAERPKGSFSTLEIQRTEQGDSAMYLCASSLTTPARKLFFGSGTQLSVL.

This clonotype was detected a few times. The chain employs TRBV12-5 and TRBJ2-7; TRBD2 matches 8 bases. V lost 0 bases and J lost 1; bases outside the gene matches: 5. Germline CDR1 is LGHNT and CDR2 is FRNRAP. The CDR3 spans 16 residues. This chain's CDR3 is CASGLVQGLGSYEQYF. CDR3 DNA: TGTGCTAGTGGTTTGGTACAGGGACTAGGATCCTACGAGCAGTACTTC.

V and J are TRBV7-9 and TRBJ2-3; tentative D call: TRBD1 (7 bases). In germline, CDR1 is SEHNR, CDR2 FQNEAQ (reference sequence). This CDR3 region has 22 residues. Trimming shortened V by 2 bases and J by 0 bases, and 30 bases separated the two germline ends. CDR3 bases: TGTGCCAGCAGCTTAACTATTTTGGGGGGACAGACAATTGAAACTAGCACAGATACGCAGTATTTT. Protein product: CASSLTILGGQTIETSTDTQYF.

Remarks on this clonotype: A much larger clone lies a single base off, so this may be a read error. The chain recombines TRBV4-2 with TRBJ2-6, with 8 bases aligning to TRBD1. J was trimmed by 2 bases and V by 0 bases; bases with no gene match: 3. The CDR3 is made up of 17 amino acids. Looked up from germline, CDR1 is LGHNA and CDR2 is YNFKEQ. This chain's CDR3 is CASSQDEQGAGANVLTF. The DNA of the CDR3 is TGTGCCAGCAGCCAAGATGAACAGGGGGCTGGGGCCAACGTCCTGACTTTC.

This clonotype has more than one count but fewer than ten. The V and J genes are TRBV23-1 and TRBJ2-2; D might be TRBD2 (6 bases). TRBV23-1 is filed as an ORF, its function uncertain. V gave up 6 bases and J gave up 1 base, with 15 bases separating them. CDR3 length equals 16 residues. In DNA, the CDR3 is TGCGCCAGCAGCCCCGACGGGAGCAAGAACACCGGGGAGCTGTTTTTT. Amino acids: CASSPDGSKNTGELFF.

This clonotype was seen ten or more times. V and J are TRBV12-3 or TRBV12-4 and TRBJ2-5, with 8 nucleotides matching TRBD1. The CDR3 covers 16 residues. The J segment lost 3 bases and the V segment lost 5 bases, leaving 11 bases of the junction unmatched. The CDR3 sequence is CASSPSWDRSEETQYF. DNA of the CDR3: TGTGCCAGCAGTCCCTCTTGGGACAGGTCAGAAGAGACCCAGTACTTC.

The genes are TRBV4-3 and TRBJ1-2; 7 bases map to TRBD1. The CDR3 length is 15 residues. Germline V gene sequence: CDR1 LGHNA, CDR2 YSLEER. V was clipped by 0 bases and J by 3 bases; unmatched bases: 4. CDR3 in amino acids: CASSQDGGGYYGYTF. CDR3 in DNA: TGCGCCAGCAGCCAAGATGGAGGGGGCTACTATGGCTACACCTTC.

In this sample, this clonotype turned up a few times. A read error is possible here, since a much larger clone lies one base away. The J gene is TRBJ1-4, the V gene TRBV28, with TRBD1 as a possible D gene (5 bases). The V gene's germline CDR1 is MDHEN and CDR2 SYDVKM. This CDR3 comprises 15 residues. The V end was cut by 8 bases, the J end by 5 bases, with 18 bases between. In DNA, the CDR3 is TGTGCCAGCTCCGAGCCGGGACTGAAAAATGAAAAACTGTTTTTT. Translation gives CASSEPGLKNEKLFF.

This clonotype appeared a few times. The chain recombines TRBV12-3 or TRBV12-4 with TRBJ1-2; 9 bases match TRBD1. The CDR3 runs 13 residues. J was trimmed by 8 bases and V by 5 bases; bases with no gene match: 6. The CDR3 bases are TGTGCCAGCAGTCCTGGACAGGGGAAGGGCTACACCTTC. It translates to CASSPGQGKGYTF.

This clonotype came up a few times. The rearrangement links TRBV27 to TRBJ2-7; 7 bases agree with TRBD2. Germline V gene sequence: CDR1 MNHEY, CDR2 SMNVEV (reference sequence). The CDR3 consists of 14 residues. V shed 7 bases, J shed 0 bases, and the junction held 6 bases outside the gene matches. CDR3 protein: CASTQGGPSYEQYF. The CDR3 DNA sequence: TGTGCCAGCACCCAGGGAGGGCCCTCCTACGAGCAGTACTTC.

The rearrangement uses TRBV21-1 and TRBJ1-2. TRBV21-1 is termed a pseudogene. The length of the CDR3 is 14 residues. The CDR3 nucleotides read TGTGCCAGCAGCAAAGCTAGGACCTCCTATGGCTACACCTTC. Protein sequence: CASSKARTSYGYTF.

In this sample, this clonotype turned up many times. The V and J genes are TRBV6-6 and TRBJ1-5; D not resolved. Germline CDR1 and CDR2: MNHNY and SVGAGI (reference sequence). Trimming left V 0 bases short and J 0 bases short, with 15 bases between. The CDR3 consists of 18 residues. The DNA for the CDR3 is TGTGCCAGCAGTTACTCGAGGAGGGAAGATAATAGCAATCAGCCCCAGCATTTT. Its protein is CASSYSRREDNSNQPQHF.

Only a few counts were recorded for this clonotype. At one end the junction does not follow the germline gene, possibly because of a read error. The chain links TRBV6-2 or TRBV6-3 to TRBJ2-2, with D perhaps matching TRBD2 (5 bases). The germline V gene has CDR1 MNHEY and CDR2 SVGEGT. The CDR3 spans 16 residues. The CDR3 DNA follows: TGTGCCAGCAGTTACGAAGGATACGGTCGCGCCGGGGAGCTGTCTTTT. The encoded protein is CASSYEGYGRAGELSF.

CDR3 sequence (DNA): TGCGCCAGCGGGGACTCCTCCTATGGCTACACCTTC. It specifies CASGDSSYGYTF. This rearrangement joins TRBV4-3 to TRBJ1-2; TRBD1 might be the D (5 bases). From germline, CDR1 is LGHNA and CDR2 YSLEER. CDR3 length equals 12 residues. V lost 8 bases, J lost 4 bases, and 11 bases lay in between.

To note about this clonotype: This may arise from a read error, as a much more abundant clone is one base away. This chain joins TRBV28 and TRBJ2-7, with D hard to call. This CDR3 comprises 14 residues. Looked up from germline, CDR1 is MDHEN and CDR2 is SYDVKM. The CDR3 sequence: CASCLGFRSHEQYF. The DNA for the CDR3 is TGTGCCAGCTGTTTGGGGTTTCGGAGCCATGAGCAGTACTTC.